This TCR beta chain was captured in a study of shared clonotypes between healthy human individuals (dated by TCRdb to 2020 to 2021). Background for the entire study: A couple of women and three men aged 18 to 49 years were included in the cohort. To increase sequencing depth and limit assay-specific biases, TCR repertoire library preparation and sequencing were carried out by different laboratories using diverse techniques. Each donor's leukapheresis produced roughly between about 0.8 and 10 billion PBMCs. Per donor, three plates each were used for CD4 naive and CD4 memory, two for CD8 naive, and one for CD8 memory. Blood TCR repertoires of five healthy adults were deeply sequenced to estimate repertoire size and the extent of clonotype sharing between individuals.

Broad study findings and their caveats: Based on pairwise subsampling, the degree of clonotype sharing among donors was expected to be affected by sequencing depth. Rarefaction of sorted-subset datasets indicated incomplete sequencing despite the large sequencing depth. Because the study included a small number of donors, the genetic and exposure-history diversity represented was limited. Sampling was restricted to blood, and TCR repertoires in tissue are likely to differ from TCR repertoires in blood. When a few donors were compared, the shared fraction of clonotypes was about 5% for naive CD4, about 4% for naive CD8, 2.3% for memory CD4, and roughly 0.4% for memory CD8. Compared with non-shared clonotypes, the clonotypes found in all four sorted-subset donors had higher generation probabilities. Naive subsets generally had larger estimated clonotype richness than memory subsets.

CD8 naive samples were obtained by positive selection for CCR7 among CD45RO-negative cells, yielding a CD45RA+CCR7+ population from which TemRA cells were excluded. Donors were healthy HIV-negative adults with no recently reported acute infections or vaccinations. Only Caucasian adults living in Nashville, Tennessee, USA were represented among the donors. After blood collection by leukapheresis, PBMCs were isolated using Ficoll-Histopaque density gradient centrifugation and then cryopreserved in the vapor phase of liquid nitrogen. Analytical flow cytometry was used to check the purity and quantity of each magnetically sorted T cell population. Each sorted fraction had its genomic DNA isolated and then quantified by UV absorbance on a Nanodrop 2000c. The germline ends are 5 bases apart after V is trimmed by 2 bases and J by 0 bases. The CDR3 starts with the cysteine, ends with the phenylalanine, and has 13 residues. Here the CDR3 DNA is all that survives: 39 bases in frame from base 1. From the germline V gene, CDR1 is MNHEY and CDR2 is SVGAGI.

Remarks on this clone: What antigen it recognizes has not been identified. Per-base quality was not reported, and no clone a single base away is much larger than it. Other DNA sequences in this sample translate to the same CDR3.

TCR CDR3 regions were amplified from genomic DNA by multiplex PCR using the deep immunoSEQ assay. Extracted genomic DNA from each cell subset was distributed evenly across all wells of several immunoSEQ 96-well plates, and each plate was treated as a replicate. For sorted subsets, approximately 210 ng genomic DNA, equal to 25,000 to 35,000 T cell genomes, was loaded into each replicate PCR. Purified libraries were measured with a Qubit 3.0 fluorometer, size-checked on a Bioanalyzer 2100, and measured again with the KAPA Library Quantification kit. Each immunoSEQ 96-well plate was sequenced on its own single-read 150-cycle Illumina NextSeq 550 flow cell. Per the original workflow: The immunoSEQ output contained only junctional sequences without quality scores, so filtering could not match that applied to full-length reads. Sequences were annotated with PyIR, a Python wrapper for IgBLAST v1.9, using IMGT germline references to assign V/J genes and CDR3. Reads were removed for weak V/J assignments (E-value above 1e-6), missing CDR3, stop codons, out-of-frame junctions, or ambiguous translated residues. V3J clonotypes were defined by identical inferred V gene, J gene, and CDR3 amino acid sequence. Percentage overlap between repertoires was calculated by dividing the number of shared unique clonotypes by the size of the smaller repertoire. Repertoire richness was assessed with RTK rarefaction, the Chao1 estimator, and Recon v2.1 estimates of unobserved clonotypes. Generation probabilities for all TCRbeta clonotypes obtained by the gDNA method from a handful of donors were computed using OLGA. TCRdb carries this immuneACCESS record with in-frame sequences only. Its versions omit some clonotypes, under half of them owing to an unresolved V gene in the studies checked, with the rest unexplained. The V and J calls and clone size were taken over from that table, and D and trimming were inferred from the DNA. A total of some 1,900,000 clones appear in this sample, roughly 95% of them only once. Of the sample, around 1.2% falls within the top ten clones.

The TCR was taken from a man younger than 35 in good health. Here the chain combines TRBV6-5 and TRBJ2-7; the D gene assignment is ambiguous. Sequencing was carried out using naive CD8+ T cells sorted from blood. The cell subset or site label for this specimen denotes: CD45RA+CCR7+. This receptor has the CDR3 CASSYGHSYEQYF. The bases read TGTGCCAGCAGTTACGGCCACTCCTACGAGCAGTACTTC.